This is a list of T cell receptor beta chains from one sample in a study of blood T cell repertoires in COVID-19. Here immunoSEQ multiplex PCR was the method, and the copy in TCRdb shows in-frame clones only, minus some. The table includes some 200,000 clones, roughly 80% detected once. The specimen was peripheral blood. These receptors originate from a woman between 65 and 79 years old with COVID-19, enrolled during active disease. Both conserved end residues are part of each CDR3. A D gene is named only where the DNA matches it firmly. The listing skips clone size in some rows; elsewhere it reads once, few, many or a size class.

j_call: TRBJ2-7
v_call: TRBV20-1
d_call: TRBD2
cdr3_length: 11
clone_size: -
cdr3_nt: TGCAGTGCTTTATTAGCGGGAGAGCAGTACTTC
cdr3_aa: CSALLAGEQYF

j_call: TRBJ2-5
v_call: TRBV14
d_call: -
cdr3_length: 13
clone_size: once
cdr3_nt: TGTGCCAGCAGCCAAGGACTACTGGAGACCCAGTACTTC
cdr3_aa: CASSQGLLETQYF

j_call: TRBJ1-3
v_call: TRBV7-2
d_call: -
cdr3_length: 15
clone_size: -
cdr3_nt: TGTGCCAGCAGCTTAGGGACAACCTCTGGAAACACCATATATTTT
cdr3_aa: CASSLGTTSGNTIYF

j_call: TRBJ2-1
v_call: TRBV29-1
d_call: TRBD1
cdr3_length: 14
clone_size: -
cdr3_nt: TGCAGCGTTGAAAATAGGGGGCGGTCGGATGAGCAGTTCTTC
cdr3_aa: CSVENRGRSDEQFF

j_call: TRBJ1-1
v_call: TRBV10-3
d_call: -
cdr3_length: 13
clone_size: -
cdr3_nt: TGTGCCATCAGTGTGTTTGGGGCCCCCGTTGTTTTCTTT
cdr3_aa: CAISVFGAPVVFF

j_call: TRBJ1-4
v_call: TRBV2
d_call: TRBD1
cdr3_length: 16
clone_size: -
cdr3_nt: TGTGCCAGCAGTCAAACGACAGGGCCAATAGGGGAAAAACTGTTTTTT
cdr3_aa: CASSQTTGPIGEKLFF

j_call: TRBJ1-2
v_call: TRBV28
d_call: -
cdr3_length: 15
clone_size: -
cdr3_nt: TGTGCCAGCAGCCCCGGGCGACACGGGGGGTATGGCTACACCTTC
cdr3_aa: CASSPGRHGGYGYTF

j_call: TRBJ1-1
v_call: TRBV27
d_call: -
cdr3_length: 13
clone_size: -
cdr3_nt: TGTGCCAGCAGTTTTGGGAAGGGGACTGAAGCTTTCTTT
cdr3_aa: CASSFGKGTEAFF

j_call: TRBJ1-3
v_call: TRBV19
d_call: -
cdr3_length: 13
clone_size: -
cdr3_nt: TGTGCCAGTAGTCCGAAGACAGGCACCGAATGGTATTTT
cdr3_aa: CASSPKTGTEWYF

j_call: TRBJ2-1
v_call: TRBV24-1
d_call: -
cdr3_length: 14
clone_size: -
cdr3_nt: TGTGCCACCAGTGATTTCTCAGAATACAATGAGCAGTTCTTC
cdr3_aa: CATSDFSEYNEQFF

j_call: TRBJ2-2
v_call: TRBV7-6
d_call: TRBD2
cdr3_length: 19
clone_size: -
cdr3_nt: TGTGCCAGCAGCTTAAATAAGGCTAGCGGATTGGGGTTCACCGGGGAGCTGTTTTTT
cdr3_aa: CASSLNKASGLGFTGELFF

j_call: TRBJ1-3
v_call: TRBV18
d_call: -
cdr3_length: 13
clone_size: -
cdr3_nt: TGTGCCAGCTCACCCACATTAGGAAACACCATATATTTT
cdr3_aa: CASSPTLGNTIYF

j_call: TRBJ1-3
v_call: TRBV9
d_call: -
cdr3_length: 14
clone_size: few
cdr3_nt: TGTGCCAGCAGCGCCGGGACTGCGGGAAACACCATATATTTT
cdr3_aa: CASSAGTAGNTIYF

j_call: TRBJ2-7
v_call: TRBV2
d_call: -
cdr3_length: 15
clone_size: -
cdr3_nt: TGTGCCAGCAGTGAAAGGCAGGTTCCCTCCTACGAGCAGTACTTC
cdr3_aa: CASSERQVPSYEQYF

j_call: TRBJ2-7
v_call: TRBV27
d_call: -
cdr3_length: 13
clone_size: once
cdr3_nt: TGTGCCAGCAGTTTTAGGGGCGGCTACGAGCAGTACTTC
cdr3_aa: CASSFRGGYEQYF

j_call: TRBJ2-7
v_call: TRBV27
d_call: -
cdr3_length: 14
clone_size: -
cdr3_nt: -
cdr3_aa: CASSTSGDSYEQYF

j_call: TRBJ1-2
v_call: TRBV28
d_call: TRBD1
cdr3_length: 17
clone_size: once
cdr3_nt: TGTGCCAGCAGTCTCCCCAATCCGGGACAGAGGAGTTCCGGCTACACCTTC
cdr3_aa: CASSLPNPGQRSSGYTF

j_call: TRBJ2-7
v_call: TRBV2
d_call: TRBD2
cdr3_length: 13
clone_size: few
cdr3_nt: TGTGCCAGCAGTGTAGTTCCGGGAGGTGAGCAGTACTTC
cdr3_aa: CASSVVPGGEQYF

j_call: TRBJ1-1
v_call: TRBV5-5
d_call: TRBD1
cdr3_length: 12
clone_size: once
cdr3_nt: TGTGCCAGCAGCTTTGGGGGACAGCAAGCTTTCTTT
cdr3_aa: CASSFGGQQAFF

j_call: TRBJ2-1
v_call: TRBV5-1
d_call: -
cdr3_length: 14
clone_size: once
cdr3_nt: TGCGCCAGCAGCTATACAGGTCTCTACAATGAGCAGTTCTTC
cdr3_aa: CASSYTGLYNEQFF

j_call: TRBJ2-1
v_call: TRBV18
d_call: TRBD2
cdr3_length: 19
clone_size: -
cdr3_nt: TGTGCCAGCGGCAGGACTAGCGGGAGAGCCAGTAGCTCCTACAATGAGCAGTTCTTC
cdr3_aa: CASGRTSGRASSSYNEQFF

j_call: TRBJ1-5
v_call: TRBV7-5
d_call: -
cdr3_length: 13
clone_size: -
cdr3_nt: TGTGCCAGCCCCAGGGAAGGTGATAAGCCCCAGCATTTT
cdr3_aa: CASPREGDKPQHF

j_call: TRBJ2-5
v_call: TRBV5-1
d_call: -
cdr3_length: 14
clone_size: -
cdr3_nt: TGCGCCAGCAGCTTTTTGGGCGTTGGAGAGACCCAGTACTTC
cdr3_aa: CASSFLGVGETQYF

j_call: TRBJ2-7
v_call: TRBV3-1/TRBV3-2
d_call: TRBD2
cdr3_length: 16
clone_size: -
cdr3_nt: TGTGCCAGCAGCAGATCCGTTTTGAGCGGGGTCTACGAGCAGTACTTC
cdr3_aa: CASSRSVLSGVYEQYF

j_call: TRBJ2-5
v_call: TRBV30
d_call: -
cdr3_length: 14
clone_size: -
cdr3_nt: TGTGCCTGGAGAAAACAGGGTGGGCAGGAGACCCAGTACTTC
cdr3_aa: CAWRKQGGQETQYF

j_call: TRBJ2-2
v_call: TRBV6-1
d_call: -
cdr3_length: 16
clone_size: once
cdr3_nt: TGTGCCAGCAGTGACTTGGACAGCACGAACACCGGGGAGCTGTTTTTT
cdr3_aa: CASSDLDSTNTGELFF

j_call: TRBJ1-2
v_call: TRBV19
d_call: -
cdr3_length: 14
clone_size: -
cdr3_nt: TGTGCCAGTAGGTCGAATACAGCTAACTATGGCTACACCTTC
cdr3_aa: CASRSNTANYGYTF

j_call: TRBJ2-1
v_call: TRBV9
d_call: -
cdr3_length: 15
clone_size: -
cdr3_nt: TGTGCCAGCAGCCCGACACGGGGGACCTACAATGAGCAGTTCTTC
cdr3_aa: CASSPTRGTYNEQFF

j_call: TRBJ1-2
v_call: TRBV2
d_call: TRBD1
cdr3_length: 15
clone_size: -
cdr3_nt: TGTGCCAGCAGTGCTACAGGGGTTTCTAACTATGGCTACACCTTC
cdr3_aa: CASSATGVSNYGYTF

j_call: TRBJ2-5
v_call: TRBV15
d_call: -
cdr3_length: 13
clone_size: -
cdr3_nt: TGTGCCATCTCGGGTGGGGCGGAAGAGACCCAGTACTTC
cdr3_aa: CAISGGAEETQYF

j_call: TRBJ1-1
v_call: TRBV5-1
d_call: -
cdr3_length: 11
clone_size: -
cdr3_nt: TGCGCCAGCGGAACCGGGGTAGGAGCTTTCTTT
cdr3_aa: CASGTGVGAFF

j_call: TRBJ2-3
v_call: TRBV2
d_call: TRBD2
cdr3_length: 16
clone_size: -
cdr3_nt: TGTGCCAGCGTTCGACTAGCGGGGGTGTACACAGATACGCAGTATTTT
cdr3_aa: CASVRLAGVYTDTQYF

j_call: TRBJ2-3
v_call: TRBV15
d_call: TRBD2
cdr3_length: 16
clone_size: -
cdr3_nt: TGTGCCACCAGCGGGCCGTCTAGCGGGAGTACAGATACGCAGTATTTT
cdr3_aa: CATSGPSSGSTDTQYF

j_call: TRBJ2-5
v_call: TRBV9
d_call: -
cdr3_length: 14
clone_size: -
cdr3_nt: TGTGCCAGCAGCTTCCGACAGGCTCGAGAGACCCAGTACTTC
cdr3_aa: CASSFRQARETQYF

j_call: TRBJ2-6
v_call: TRBV19
d_call: TRBD1
cdr3_length: 17
clone_size: -
cdr3_nt: TGTGCCAGTAGTATGGACAGGCAACAATCTGGGGCCAACGTCCTGACTTTC
cdr3_aa: CASSMDRQQSGANVLTF

j_call: TRBJ1-2
v_call: TRBV15
d_call: -
cdr3_length: 15
clone_size: -
cdr3_nt: TGTGCCACCAGCAGAGATGTGAGGTCCCCCCGGGGCTACACCTTC
cdr3_aa: CATSRDVRSPRGYTF

j_call: TRBJ2-7
v_call: TRBV28
d_call: -
cdr3_length: 14
clone_size: -
cdr3_nt: TGTGCCAGCAGACCCACAGGGACATTGGTCGAGCAGTACTTC
cdr3_aa: CASRPTGTLVEQYF

j_call: TRBJ1-2
v_call: TRBV6-4
d_call: TRBD1
cdr3_length: 15
clone_size: -
cdr3_nt: TGTGCCAGCAGGCTTGACAGGGGCTTCAACTATGGCTACACCTTC
cdr3_aa: CASRLDRGFNYGYTF

j_call: TRBJ2-3
v_call: TRBV11-1
d_call: -
cdr3_length: 15
clone_size: -
cdr3_nt: TGTGCCAGCAGCTTAGAACAGTCGGGCACAGATACGCAGTATTTT
cdr3_aa: CASSLEQSGTDTQYF

j_call: TRBJ2-3
v_call: TRBV4-1
d_call: -
cdr3_length: 13
clone_size: -
cdr3_nt: TGCGCCAGCAGCACGGGGTACGGAGATACGCAGTATTTT
cdr3_aa: CASSTGYGDTQYF

j_call: TRBJ2-2
v_call: TRBV9
d_call: TRBD2
cdr3_length: 16
clone_size: -
cdr3_nt: TGTGCCAGCAGCGTAGAGTTAGCGGGAAAAACCGGGGAGCTGTTTTTT
cdr3_aa: CASSVELAGKTGELFF

j_call: TRBJ2-5
v_call: TRBV19
d_call: -
cdr3_length: 15
clone_size: -
cdr3_nt: TGTGCCAGTAGTATTTTTTCTGGGGGGGCGGAGACCCAGTACTTC
cdr3_aa: CASSIFSGGAETQYF

j_call: TRBJ1-2
v_call: TRBV28
d_call: -
cdr3_length: 13
clone_size: -
cdr3_nt: TGTGCCAGCAGTTTAGACAACCGGTATGGCTACACCTTC
cdr3_aa: CASSLDNRYGYTF

j_call: TRBJ1-1
v_call: TRBV14
d_call: -
cdr3_length: 12
clone_size: -
cdr3_nt: TGTGCCAGCAGCCAAGGAGGGACAGAAGCTTTCTTT
cdr3_aa: CASSQGGTEAFF

j_call: TRBJ1-1
v_call: TRBV5-1
d_call: TRBD1
cdr3_length: 14
clone_size: once
cdr3_nt: TGCGCCAGCAGCTCGGACAGGGGTGGAACTGAAGCTTTCTTT
cdr3_aa: CASSSDRGGTEAFF

j_call: TRBJ1-1
v_call: TRBV5-1
d_call: -
cdr3_length: 15
clone_size: -
cdr3_nt: TGCGCCAGCAGCTTGGGTATTGGGGAGGGTCTAGAAGCTTTCTTT
cdr3_aa: CASSLGIGEGLEAFF

j_call: TRBJ1-2
v_call: TRBV3-1/TRBV3-2
d_call: TRBD1
cdr3_length: 13
clone_size: -
cdr3_nt: TGTGCCAGCAGCGACAGGGGAACCTATGGCTACACCTTC
cdr3_aa: CASSDRGTYGYTF

j_call: TRBJ1-2
v_call: TRBV24-1
d_call: -
cdr3_length: 14
clone_size: few
cdr3_nt: TGTGCCACCAGTGACCAGCAGGGGTTCTATGGCTACACCTTC
cdr3_aa: CATSDQQGFYGYTF

j_call: TRBJ2-1
v_call: TRBV5-4
d_call: TRBD2
cdr3_length: 15
clone_size: -
cdr3_nt: TGTGCCAGCAGCACCGCCGGGACTAGCGCCCAAGGGCAGTTCTTC
cdr3_aa: CASSTAGTSAQGQFF

j_call: TRBJ2-1
v_call: TRBV6-1
d_call: TRBD2
cdr3_length: 18
clone_size: -
cdr3_nt: TGTGCCAGCAGTGGGCTGACGGGACTAGCGGGATCCTACAATGAGCAGTTCTTC
cdr3_aa: CASSGLTGLAGSYNEQFF

j_call: TRBJ2-7
v_call: TRBV28
d_call: TRBD2
cdr3_length: 14
clone_size: -
cdr3_nt: TGTGCCAGCAGCCAGACTAGCGGGATCGACGAGCAGTACTTC
cdr3_aa: CASSQTSGIDEQYF

j_call: TRBJ2-7
v_call: TRBV30
d_call: TRBD2
cdr3_length: 15
clone_size: once
cdr3_nt: TGTGCCTGGAGTAGAGGACTAGCGGGGATCTACGAGCAGTACTTC
cdr3_aa: CAWSRGLAGIYEQYF

j_call: TRBJ1-2
v_call: TRBV6-1
d_call: -
cdr3_length: 14
clone_size: -
cdr3_nt: TGTGCCAGCAGTGAAGCGGCGGGGCCGGGGGGCTACACCTTC
cdr3_aa: CASSEAAGPGGYTF

j_call: TRBJ2-7
v_call: TRBV28
d_call: -
cdr3_length: 13
clone_size: -
cdr3_nt: TGTGCCAGCAGTTTGGTCAGGGCCTACGAGCAGTACTTC
cdr3_aa: CASSLVRAYEQYF

j_call: TRBJ2-1
v_call: TRBV20-1
d_call: -
cdr3_length: 9
clone_size: -
cdr3_nt: TGCAGTGCTACGGACAAGCAGTTCTTC
cdr3_aa: CSATDKQFF

j_call: TRBJ1-4
v_call: TRBV18
d_call: -
cdr3_length: 14
clone_size: once
cdr3_nt: TGTGCCAGCTCCCCCACTAGGAGCCCGGAAAAACTGTTTTTT
cdr3_aa: CASSPTRSPEKLFF

j_call: TRBJ2-7
v_call: TRBV30
d_call: TRBD1
cdr3_length: 13
clone_size: -
cdr3_nt: TGTGCCTGGAGTCCCGGGACAGGCGGCGAGCAGTACTTC
cdr3_aa: CAWSPGTGGEQYF

j_call: TRBJ1-4
v_call: TRBV11-2
d_call: -
cdr3_length: 13
clone_size: -
cdr3_nt: TGTGCCAGCAGCTTAGCCGGAGGGGTAAAACTGTTTTTT
cdr3_aa: CASSLAGGVKLFF

j_call: TRBJ2-2
v_call: TRBV19
d_call: TRBD2
cdr3_length: 19
clone_size: -
cdr3_nt: TGTGCCAGTAGACCAGCCGGGACTAGCGGGGGGGCGAACACCGGGGAGCTGTTTTTT
cdr3_aa: CASRPAGTSGGANTGELFF

j_call: TRBJ2-5
v_call: TRBV12-3/TRBV12-4
d_call: -
cdr3_length: 13
clone_size: -
cdr3_nt: TGTGCCAGCAGTTTACAGGGTCGAGAGACCCAGTACTTC
cdr3_aa: CASSLQGRETQYF